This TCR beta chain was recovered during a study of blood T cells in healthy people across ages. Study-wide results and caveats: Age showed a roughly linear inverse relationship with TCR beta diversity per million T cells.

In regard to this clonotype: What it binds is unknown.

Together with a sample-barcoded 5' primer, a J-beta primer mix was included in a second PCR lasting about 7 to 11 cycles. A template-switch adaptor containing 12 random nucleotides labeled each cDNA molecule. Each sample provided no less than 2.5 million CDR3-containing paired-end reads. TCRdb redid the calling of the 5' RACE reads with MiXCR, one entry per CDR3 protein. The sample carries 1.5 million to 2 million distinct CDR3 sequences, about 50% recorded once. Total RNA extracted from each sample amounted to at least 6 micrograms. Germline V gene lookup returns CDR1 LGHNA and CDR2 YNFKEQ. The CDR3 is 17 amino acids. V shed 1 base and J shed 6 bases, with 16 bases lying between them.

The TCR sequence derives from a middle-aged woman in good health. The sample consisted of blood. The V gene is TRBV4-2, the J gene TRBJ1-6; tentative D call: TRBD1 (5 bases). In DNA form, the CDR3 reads TGTGCCAGCAGCCAAGGGGGACCAGGGTATCTTAATTCACCCCTCCACTTT. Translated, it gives CASSQGGPGYLNSPLHF.